The 2 T cell receptor beta chains reported below all come from one sample, sequenced in a study of T cells expressing NK-cell markers. Each CDR3 protein gets one entry in TCRdb, which reprocessed the 5' RACE reads and gives no DNA. This sample lists 350,000 to 450,000 distinct CDR3 sequences; its ten largest clones have 4% to 6.5%. Sequencing used blood T cells: a sorted CD56 or NKG2C T cell subset, CD4+ or CD8+ T cells, or bulk PBMC T cells (not recorded which). The receptors were gathered from a man aged 18 to 69 in good health.

The chain combines TRBV6-1 with TRBJ2-7. This CDR3 has 15 residues. Germline assignment: CDR1 MNHNS and CDR2 SASEGT. Here the CDR3 reads CASSPYQTPSYEQYF.

The V call is TRBV15, the J call TRBJ2-5. Germline V gives CDR1 LNHNV, CDR2 YYDKDF (reference sequence). The CDR3 contains 14 residues. CDR3 amino acids: CATSTWGSSETQYF.